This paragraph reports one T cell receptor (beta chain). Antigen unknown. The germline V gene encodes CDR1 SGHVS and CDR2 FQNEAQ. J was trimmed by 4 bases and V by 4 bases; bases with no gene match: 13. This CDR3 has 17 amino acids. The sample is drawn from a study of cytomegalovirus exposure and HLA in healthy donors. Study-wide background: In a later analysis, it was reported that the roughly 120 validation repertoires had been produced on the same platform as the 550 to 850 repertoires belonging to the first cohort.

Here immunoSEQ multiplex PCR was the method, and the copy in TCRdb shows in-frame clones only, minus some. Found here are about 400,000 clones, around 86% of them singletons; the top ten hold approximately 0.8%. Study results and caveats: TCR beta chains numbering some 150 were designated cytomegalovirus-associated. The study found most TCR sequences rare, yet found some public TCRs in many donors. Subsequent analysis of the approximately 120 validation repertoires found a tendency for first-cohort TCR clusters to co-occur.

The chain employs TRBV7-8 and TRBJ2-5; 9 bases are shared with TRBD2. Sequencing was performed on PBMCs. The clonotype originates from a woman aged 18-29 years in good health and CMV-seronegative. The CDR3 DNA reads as TGTGCCAGCAGCTCCGACCAGCTAGCGGGGTTTGGAGAGACCCAGTACTTC. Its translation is CASSSDQLAGFGETQYF.